The 27 T cell receptor beta chains below all came from one sample that was sequenced in a study of blood T cell repertoires in COVID-19. Sequencing used immunoSEQ multiplex PCR; TCRdb keeps in-frame clones, though not all of them. The sample shows a few hundred thousand clones, 70% to 90% of them seen only once. The sequencing sample was made of peripheral blood. The receptors were sampled from a man between 60 and 75 years old who had recovered from COVID-19.

V usage is TRBV13 and J usage is TRBJ1-4; D may be TRBD1 (5 bases). There are 15 residues in the CDR3. V was trimmed by 2 bases and J by 6 bases, leaving 13 bases between them. The V gene's germline CDR1 is PRHDT and CDR2 FYEKMQ (reference sequence). CDR3: CASSLRGRVDEKLFF. The CDR3 nucleotides are TGTGCCAGCAGCTTAAGGGGCAGGGTGGATGAAAAACTGTTTTTT.

The chain carries TRBV3-1 (or the pseudogene TRBV3-2) and TRBJ2-3; possibly TRBD2 for D (7 bases). The length of the CDR3 is 15 residues. In germline, CDR1 is LGHDT, CDR2 YNNKEL (reference sequence). Trimming took off 4 bases at V and 6 bases at J, with 17 bases between the two ends. The DNA for the CDR3 is TGTGCCAGCAGCCCACCCCGGGGGGCGGGGGATACGCAGTATTTT. Translating it yields CASSPPRGAGDTQYF.

This clone has just a few counts. The chain recombines TRBV5-6 with TRBJ2-7; 12 nucleotides match TRBD2. The CDR3 is made up of 14 amino acids. Unmatched junction bases numbered 1, after V lost 3 bases and J lost 3 bases. Germline CDR1 reads SGHDT; CDR2 reads YYEEEE. The CDR3 here is CASSSGLAGYEQYF. As DNA, the CDR3 is TGTGCCAGCAGCTCGGGACTAGCGGGCTACGAGCAGTACTTC.

This chain uses TRBV27 with TRBJ2-2, with no clear D. Germline loops: CDR1 MNHEY, CDR2 SMNVEV (reference sequence). The ends were cut back, 0 bases at V and 1 base at J, with 6 bases in the middle. The CDR3 covers 15 residues. The CDR3 DNA reads as TGTGCCAGCAGTTTATCTAGAGTGAACACCGGGGAGCTGTTTTTT. It encodes CASSLSRVNTGELFF.

This sequence joins TRBV20-1 and TRBJ1-5; possible D gene TRBD1, 5 bases. Trimming took off 3 bases at V and 7 bases at J, with 13 bases between the two ends. This CDR3 has 13 amino acids. Germline CDR1 reads DFQATT; CDR2 reads SNEGSKA (reference sequence). CDR3 loop: CSASRGVGQPQHF. The CDR3 DNA reads as TGCAGTGCTAGTCGGGGGGTGGGGCAGCCCCAGCATTTT.

The chain recombines TRBV7-8 with TRBJ2-2, with D perhaps TRBD2 (6 bases). This CDR3 is 14 amino acids long. Looked up from germline, CDR1 is SGHVS and CDR2 is FQNEAQ. V shed 4 bases and J shed 8 bases, with 14 bases lying between them. Here the CDR3 reads CASSWEDPRGELFF. In DNA form, the CDR3 reads TGTGCCAGCAGCTGGGAGGACCCTCGAGGGGAGCTGTTTTTT.

J is TRBJ2-5 and V is TRBV5-1; D is ambiguous. The CDR3 has 15 amino acids. Germline CDR1 is SGHRS and CDR2 is YFSETQ. V was clipped by 5 bases and J by 2 bases, with 16 bases between them. CDR3 protein: CASSDVGRPQETQYF. In DNA form, the CDR3 reads TGCGCCAGCAGTGATGTGGGCAGACCACAAGAGACCCAGTACTTC.

On this clone itself: The sample carries other DNA sequences with the same CDR3. The gene calls are TRBV7-8 and TRBJ1-1; D might be TRBD1 (5 bases). The germline V and J ends were trimmed by 2 bases and 5 bases, with 12 bases remaining between them. There are 14 residues in the CDR3. In germline, CDR1 is SGHVS, CDR2 FQNEAQ. CDR3 sequence reads: CASSLTGLGTEAFF. CDR3 in DNA: TGTGCCAGCAGCTTAACAGGTTTGGGGACTGAAGCTTTCTTT. The whole variable domain, remainder taken from reference TRBV7-8 and TRBJ1-1, is GAGVSQSPRYKVAKRGQDVALRCDPISGHVSLFWYQQALGQGPEFLTYFQNEAQLDKSGLPSDRFFAERPEGSVSTLKIQRTQQEDSAVYLCASSLTGLGTEAFFGQGTRLTVV.

The rearrangement joins TRBV6-1 to TRBJ2-7; 8 nucleotides align to TRBD1. The germline V gene encodes CDR1 MNHNS and CDR2 SASEGT. This CDR3 is 14 amino acids long. The junction had 5 bases not matched to a gene; V was cut back by 1 base and J by 6 bases. CDR3 residues: CASSEVRGLGEQYF. Here the CDR3 DNA reads TGTGCCAGCAGTGAAGTCAGGGGGCTAGGCGAGCAGTACTTC.

This chain joins TRBV5-1 and TRBJ2-7; 11 bases agree with TRBD2. Trimming removed 0 bases from V and 6 bases from J; junction bases left unmatched: 8. The length of the CDR3 is 16 residues. Germline V gives CDR1 SGHRS, CDR2 YFSETQ. The CDR3: CASSLALAGGRTEQYF. The CDR3 nucleotides are TGCGCCAGCAGCTTGGCGCTAGCGGGAGGTAGGACCGAGCAGTACTTC.

The CDR3 DNA follows: TGTGCCTGGAGTGTAAGGGGCCAGATGAACACTGAAGCTTTCTTT. It codes for CAWSVRGQMNTEAFF. The genes are TRBV30 and TRBJ1-1, with a possible D match to TRBD1 (5 bases). V lost 0 bases and J lost 0, with 11 bases in between. CDR1 is GTSNPN and CDR2 is SVGIG in the germline V gene (reference sequence). The CDR3 totals 15 residues.

V usage is TRBV6-2 or TRBV6-3 and J usage is TRBJ1-5, with 9 bases aligning to TRBD1. Germline CDR1 is MNHEY and CDR2 is SVGEGT. The trim removed 2 bases at V and 0 bases at J, leaving 8 bases unmatched. The CDR3 covers 18 residues. This CDR3 reads CASSYSSGTGYSNQPQHF. In nucleotides, the CDR3 is TGTGCCAGCAGTTACAGTTCGGGGACAGGGTATAGCAATCAGCCCCAGCATTTT.

This clone was found a few times. The rearrangement joins TRBV10-3 to TRBJ2-2, with D perhaps TRBD2 (5 bases). From germline, CDR1 is ENHRY and CDR2 SYGVKD. Trimming stripped 8 bases from V and 1 base from J, with 8 bases between. The CDR3 is 13 residues long. CDR3 in DNA: TGTGCCATCGCTCGGGAGAACACCGGGGAGCTGTTTTTT. This translates into CAIARENTGELFF.

The chain employs TRBV28 and TRBJ2-2; the D gene is possibly TRBD2 (5 bases). From germline, CDR1 is MDHEN and CDR2 SYDVKM. The CDR3 totals 15 residues. The germline V and J ends were trimmed by 5 bases and 4 bases, with 14 bases remaining between them. The CDR3 DNA sequence: TGTGCCAGCAGTGCACCGGGAAGAATCACCGGGGAGCTGTTTTTT. This sequence encodes CASSAPGRITGELFF.

The chain uses TRBV7-9 and TRBJ2-3; TRBD2 matches at 9 bases. Germline lookup yields CDR1 SEHNR and CDR2 FQNEAQ (reference sequence). The length of the CDR3 is 16 residues. V dropped 5 bases and J dropped 0; count of bases not matched to a gene: 6. DNA of the CDR3: TGTGCCAGCAGCCTACCGCGGGGGGGAAGCACAGATACGCAGTATTTT. It encodes CASSLPRGGSTDTQYF. Based on the CDR3 plus reference TRBV7-9 and TRBJ2-3, the full variable domain is DTGVSQNPRHKITKRGQNVTFRCDPISEHNRLYWYRQTLGQGPEFLTYFQNEAQLEKSRLLSDRFSAERPKGSFSTLEIQRTEQGDSAMYLCASSLPRGGSTDTQYFGPGTRLTVL.

V and J are TRBV20-1 and TRBJ2-7, with no clear D. The V gene's germline CDR1 is DFQATT and CDR2 SNEGSKA (reference sequence). V lost 3 bases and J 2 bases, leaving 8 bases between the germline ends. The CDR3 totals 12 residues. In DNA, the CDR3 is TGCAGTGCTAGTATGCAGACCTACGAGCAGTACTTC. Translating it yields CSASMQTYEQYF.

This chain connects TRBV24-1 to TRBJ1-6; D might be TRBD1 (5 bases). CDR1 and CDR2 (germline): KGHDR, SFDVKD. V was shortened by 6 bases and J by 2 bases, with 13 bases between the two germline ends. This CDR3 comprises 16 residues. The CDR3 here is CATSKGHDAYNSPLHF. The DNA for the CDR3 is TGTGCCACCAGTAAGGGGCACGACGCCTATAATTCACCCCTCCACTTT.

The V gene is TRBV11-2, the J gene TRBJ2-2; D is perhaps TRBD2 (5 bases). Germline-derived CDR1 and CDR2 are SGHAT and FQNNGV. V lost 9 bases and J lost 4, with 12 bases in between. CDR3 length: 13 residues. CDR3: CASLGLFTGELFF. DNA for the CDR3: TGTGCCAGTCTCGGACTTTTCACCGGGGAGCTGTTTTTT.

The sample holds a few counts of this clone. The rearrangement joins TRBV6-5 to TRBJ1-4; D is uncertain. V was pared by 4 bases and J by 7 bases, with 16 bases between. The germline V gene encodes CDR1 MNHEY and CDR2 SVGAGI. This CDR3 region has 15 residues. CDR3 protein: CASSSEDRSGEKLFF. CDR3 coding DNA: TGTGCCAGCAGTTCGGAGGACCGGTCGGGTGAAAAACTGTTTTTT.

V and J are TRBV2 and TRBJ2-3; a weak D match, TRBD2 (7 bases). CDR3 length equals 14 residues. Germline CDR1 is SNHLY and CDR2 is FYNNEI. Trimming stripped 4 bases from V and 5 bases from J, with 13 bases between. CDR3 loop: CASSVRGALDTQYF. DNA for the CDR3: TGTGCCAGCAGTGTCCGGGGGGCTCTAGATACGCAGTATTTT.

This chain connects TRBV11-1 to TRBJ1-1; possibly TRBD1 for D (6 bases). V was shortened by 2 bases and J by 3 bases, with 7 bases between the two germline ends. CDR1 and CDR2 (germline): SGHAT, FQDESV (reference sequence). The CDR3 runs to 13 residues. CDR3 amino acids: CASSLQGYTEAFF. Written as DNA, the CDR3 is TGTGCCAGCAGCTTACAGGGGTACACTGAAGCTTTCTTT.

The rearrangement links TRBV10-3 to TRBJ1-6, with 7 bases that match TRBD1. V was clipped by 4 bases and J by 9 bases; unmatched bases: 6. Germline V CDR1 and CDR2: ENHRY, SYGVKD. The CDR3 extends over 14 amino acids. The CDR3 nucleotides are TGTGCCATCAGTGGACAGGGTAATGGTTCACCCCTCCACTTT. Amino acids: CAISGQGNGSPLHF.

This clone was recorded once. The chain is built from TRBV3-1 (or the pseudogene TRBV3-2) and TRBJ2-3; 7 nucleotides line up with TRBD2. The V gene's germline CDR1 is LGHDT and CDR2 YNNKEL (reference sequence). The CDR3 contains 16 residues. Losses at the gene ends were 1 base for V and 2 bases for J; bases not matched to a gene: 6. DNA of the CDR3: TGTGCCAGCAGCCAAGCGGAGCGGGGCATCACAGATACGCAGTATTTT. Residues: CASSQAERGITDTQYF.

The chain employs TRBV28 and TRBJ1-5; no definite D call. Germline V gene sequence: CDR1 MDHEN, CDR2 SYDVKM. The CDR3 has 16 amino acids. V was pared by 6 bases and J by 3 bases, with 18 bases between. The CDR3 nucleotides read TGTGCCAGCAGCCCTCTACGGTCCGAAGACAATCAGCCCCAGCATTTT. Translating gives CASSPLRSEDNQPQHF.

The chain joins TRBV6-5 to TRBJ1-5; no reliable D call. Trimming cost V 5 bases and J 2 bases, with 10 bases left between them. The CDR3 is 14 residues long. Germline V CDR1 and CDR2: MNHEY, SVGAGI. Written as DNA, the CDR3 is TGTGCCAGCAGTATGCGGGGTGGCAATCAGCCCCAGCATTTT. Translating gives CASSMRGGNQPQHF.

The V call is TRBV5-6, the J call TRBJ1-2; 7 positions match TRBD1. Germline CDR1 SGHDT, CDR2 YYEEEE. The CDR3 extends over 15 amino acids. V was clipped by 2 bases and J by 4 bases; unmatched bases: 8. The CDR3 protein is CASSFLKGAGYGYTF. The CDR3 coding sequence is TGTGCCAGCAGCTTTTTAAAGGGGGCCGGCTATGGCTACACCTTC.

The V gene is TRBV19, the J gene TRBJ1-4; D is perhaps TRBD1 (5 bases). Deletions cut 3 bases from V and 5 bases from J, with 10 bases between. The CDR3 loop spans 14 amino acids. Germline CDR1 LNHDA, CDR2 SQIVND (reference sequence). The CDR3 spells CASSIAGINEKLFF. The CDR3 bases are TGTGCCAGTAGTATCGCAGGGATAAATGAAAAACTGTTTTTT.